Below are 27 T cell receptor beta chains sequenced from a single sample in a study of blood T cell repertoires in COVID-19. The data were produced by immunoSEQ multiplex PCR, yet TCRdb's version contains in-frame clones alone and is incomplete. The sample holds about 330,000 clones, about 90% seen once. Sequences were obtained from PBMCs or T cells enriched from blood (not recorded which). The receptor source for this set is a young man who had recovered from COVID-19.

The J gene is TRBJ2-5, the V gene TRBV7-3; no firm D call. The V and J ends lost 0 bases and 5 bases respectively, with 7 bases between them. CDR1 and CDR2 (germline): SGHTA, FQGTGA. The CDR3 is 13 amino acids. In DNA, the CDR3 is TGTGCCAGCAGCTTAACACCCGGGGAGACCCAGTACTTC. It is translated as CASSLTPGETQYF.

The J gene is TRBJ2-5, the V gene TRBV29-1; 9 nucleotides align to TRBD1. The CDR3 is made up of 12 amino acids. V trimming: 6 bases; J trimming: 5 bases; junction bases outside the gene matches: 4. Germline loops: CDR1 SQVTM, CDR2 ANQGSEA. CDR3 sequence: CSVTGGLETQYF. The DNA for the CDR3 is TGCAGCGTGACAGGGGGTTTGGAGACCCAGTACTTC.

The chain has TRBV3-1 (or the pseudogene TRBV3-2) and TRBJ1-1; the match to TRBD1 covers 7 bases. Trimming removed 0 bases from V and 10 bases from J; junction bases left unmatched: 2. Germline CDR1 reads LGHDT; CDR2 reads YNNKEL (reference sequence). CDR3 length equals 12 residues. DNA of the CDR3: TGTGCCAGCAGCCAAGATAAGGGGGCAGCTTTCTTT. It codes for CASSQDKGAAFF.

The chain carries TRBV28 and TRBJ1-6, with 9 bases lining up with TRBD1. Per germline, CDR1 MDHEN and CDR2 SYDVKM. The V gene end was trimmed by 4 bases and the J gene end by 7 bases; junction bases not matched to a gene: 5. The CDR3 is 15 residues long. The DNA of the CDR3 is TGTGCCAGCAGTTCCAGAACAGGGGGCAATTCACCCCTCCACTTT. Translated: CASSSRTGGNSPLHF.

V usage is TRBV9 and J usage is TRBJ1-6; 7 nucleotides match TRBD1. The V gene end was trimmed by 0 bases and the J gene end by 10 bases; junction bases not matched to a gene: 7. The length of the CDR3 is 15 residues. Germline-derived CDR1 and CDR2 are SGDLS and YYNGEE. CDR3 protein: CASSVGPRGVSPLHF. The CDR3 nucleotides read TGTGCCAGCAGCGTAGGTCCCAGGGGGGTCTCACCCCTCCACTTT.

The J gene is TRBJ2-3, the V gene TRBV5-1; 8 positions match TRBD1. The junction had 1 base not matched to a gene; V was cut back by 0 bases and J by 4 bases. In germline, CDR1 is SGHRS, CDR2 YFSETQ. CDR3 length: 14 amino acids. CDR3 in DNA: TGCGCCAGCAGCTTGGCGACAGGGGCAGATACGCAGTATTTT. It encodes CASSLATGADTQYF.

This clone has a single count. This chain connects TRBV6-5 to TRBJ2-7; tentative D call: TRBD2 (5 bases). Germline assignment: CDR1 MNHEY and CDR2 SVGAGI. The V and J ends lost 5 bases and 2 bases respectively, with 13 bases between them. This CDR3 is 14 amino acids long. The CDR3 bases are TGTGCCAGCAGTCCCGGGAATAGGGCCTACGAGCAGTACTTC. Translated: CASSPGNRAYEQYF.

The V gene is TRBV7-7, the J gene TRBJ2-3, with D perhaps matching TRBD1 (5 bases). The ends were cut back, 0 bases at V and 5 bases at J, with 6 bases in the middle. CDR3 length: 13 residues. Germline CDR1 and CDR2: SSHAT and FNYEAQ (reference sequence). The CDR3 here is CASSLAGVDTQYF. Written as DNA, the CDR3 is TGTGCCAGCAGCTTAGCAGGGGTAGATACGCAGTATTTT. Full variable domain (remainder filled in from reference TRBV7-7 and TRBJ2-3): GAGVSQSPRYKVTKRGQDVTLRCDPISSHATLYWYQQALGQGPEFLTYFNYEAQPDKSGLPSDRFSAERPEGSISTLTIQRTEQRDSAMYRCASSLAGVDTQYFGPGTRLTVL.

The chain is built from TRBV5-5 and TRBJ1-3; a possible D gene is TRBD1 (5 bases). Germline CDR1 SGHKS, CDR2 YYEKEE (reference sequence). V lost 3 bases to trimming and J lost 7 bases, with 17 bases between them. This CDR3 has 15 amino acids. This chain's CDR3 is CASSSPGREGNTIYF. DNA of the CDR3: TGTGCCAGCAGCTCCCCGGGCAGGGAGGGGAACACCATATATTTT.

A word on this clone: The identical CDR3 is also encoded by other nucleotide sequences in the sample. The rearrangement joins TRBV4-2 to TRBJ1-2, with a tentative D call TRBD1 (5 bases). The V gene's germline CDR1 is LGHNA and CDR2 YNFKEQ. V was trimmed by 1 base and J by 2 bases, leaving 11 bases between them. The CDR3 extends over 15 amino acids. The CDR3: CASSQGGGGNYGYTF. The DNA for the CDR3 is TGTGCCAGCAGCCAAGGGGGTGGGGGGAACTATGGCTACACCTTC.

The V gene is TRBV11-1, the J gene TRBJ1-1; D uncertain. V was shortened by 5 bases and J by 0 bases, with 7 bases between the two germline ends. This CDR3 is built from 13 residues. The germline gives CDR1 SGHAT, CDR2 FQDESV (reference sequence). The CDR3 sequence: CASSGQLNTEAFF. In DNA, the CDR3 is TGTGCCAGCAGCGGTCAGTTGAACACTGAAGCTTTCTTT.

The V and J genes are TRBV11-2 and TRBJ1-2; 7 bases align to TRBD1. Germline loops: CDR1 SGHAT, CDR2 FQNNGV. The CDR3 is made up of 14 amino acids. Unmatched junction bases numbered 6, after V lost 5 bases and J lost 3 bases. The CDR3 loop is CASSEPGQYYGYTF. CDR3 DNA: TGTGCCAGCAGCGAACCGGGACAGTACTATGGCTACACCTTC.

The genes are TRBV28 and TRBJ2-3; maybe TRBD1 (6 bases). Germline V gives CDR1 MDHEN, CDR2 SYDVKM. This CDR3 region has 14 residues. Trimming took 5 bases from V and 2 from J, leaving 11 bases between them. The chain's CDR3 is CASSPRTATDTQYF. CDR3 in DNA: TGTGCCAGCAGTCCACGGACAGCCACAGATACGCAGTATTTT.

A single count supports this clone. This chain uses TRBV6-5 with TRBJ2-7, with D possibly TRBD1 on 6 matching bases. Germline V CDR1 and CDR2: MNHEY, SVGAGI. V shed 0 bases and J shed 5 bases, with 14 bases lying between them. There are 15 residues in the CDR3. The chain's CDR3 is CASSYSRDRFHEQYF. Written as DNA, the CDR3 is TGTGCCAGCAGTTACTCCCGCGACAGGTTCCACGAGCAGTACTTC.

The chain links TRBV6-1 to TRBJ1-4, with 9 bases identical to TRBD1. J gave up 5 bases and V 4 bases, and 20 bases lay outside the gene matches. This CDR3 contains 20 residues. CDR1 and CDR2 from the germline V gene are MNHNS and SASEGT. The CDR3 sequence is CASSAGFYSDLTGGNEKLFF. In DNA, the CDR3 is TGTGCCAGCAGTGCGGGTTTCTACTCGGACTTGACAGGGGGAAATGAAAAACTGTTTTTT.

The rearrangement links TRBV13 to TRBJ1-5; tentatively, D is TRBD1 (5 bases). The CDR3 contains 17 residues. Germline V CDR1 and CDR2: PRHDT, FYEKMQ (reference sequence). V dropped 3 bases and J dropped 0 bases, with 15 bases sitting between them. The CDR3 here is CASSFNRGRYSNQPQHF. CDR3 nucleotide sequence: TGTGCCAGCAGCTTCAATAGGGGCCGATATAGCAATCAGCCCCAGCATTTT.

The chain uses TRBV28 and TRBJ1-1, with a weak D call TRBD1 (6 bases). Germline CDR1 MDHEN, CDR2 SYDVKM. There are 14 residues in the CDR3. Trimming removed 4 bases at V and 0 bases at J, with 9 bases between. The CDR3 DNA follows: TGTGCCAGCAGTTCACAGGGTATGAACACTGAAGCTTTCTTT. It specifies CASSSQGMNTEAFF.

This chain connects TRBV7-8 to TRBJ1-1; tentative D call: TRBD1 (5 bases). Trimming left V 5 bases short and J 6 bases short, with 19 bases between. Germline V lookup: CDR1 SGHVS, CDR2 FQNEAQ. CDR3 size: 15 residues. The CDR3: CASSIRDGGIAEAFF. For the CDR3, the DNA is TGTGCCAGCAGCATCCGGGACGGGGGGATAGCTGAAGCTTTCTTT.

The V call is TRBV6-5, the J call TRBJ2-7; D gene ambiguous. Per the germline V gene, CDR1 is MNHEY and CDR2 is SVGAGI. Trimming pared 7 bases from V and 3 bases from J, leaving 13 bases between. CDR3 length: 13 residues. The CDR3 DNA reads TGTGCCAGCATAACGCGGCCCGGCTACGAGCAGTACTTC. Translation: CASITRPGYEQYF.

This sequence joins TRBV28 and TRBJ2-5; TRBD2 matches at 12 bases. This CDR3 contains 15 residues. CDR1 and CDR2 (germline): MDHEN, SYDVKM. The junction had 3 bases not matched to a gene; V was cut back by 6 bases and J by 1 base. The CDR3 spells CASSTSGGPQETQYF. The CDR3, as DNA: TGTGCCAGCAGCACTAGCGGGGGGCCCCAAGAGACCCAGTACTTC. The variable domain in full, completed from reference TRBV28 and TRBJ2-5, reads DVKVTQSSRYLVKRTGEKVFLECVQDMDHENMFWYRQDPGLGLRLIYFSYDVKMKEKGDIPEGYSVSREKKERFSLILESASTNQTSMYLCASSTSGGPQETQYFGPGTRLLVL.

The chain is built from TRBV4-2 and TRBJ1-1; TRBD1 matches at 10 bases. J lost 4 bases, V lost 4 bases, and 3 bases had no gene match. Germline CDR1 LGHNA, CDR2 YNFKEQ. The CDR3 is 14 amino acids. The CDR3 protein is CASSPRDRGTEAFF. CDR3 sequence (DNA): TGTGCCAGCAGCCCCCGGGACAGGGGCACTGAAGCTTTCTTT.

This clone has more than one count but fewer than ten. The rearrangement links TRBV28 to TRBJ2-4; 11 bases are shared with TRBD2. Germline V gene data show CDR1 as MDHEN and CDR2 as SYDVKM. The CDR3 totals 16 residues. After removal of 1 base from V and 3 bases from J, the junction contained 2 bases not matched to a gene. The CDR3 spells CASSLLTSGDKNIQYF. The CDR3 DNA reads TGTGCCAGCAGTTTATTGACTAGCGGGGACAAAAACATTCAGTACTTC.

The V call is TRBV9, the J call TRBJ2-3; the match to TRBD2 covers 7 bases. Germline loops: CDR1 SGDLS, CDR2 YYNGEE. V trimming: 4 bases; J trimming: 1 base; junction bases outside the gene matches: 6. The CDR3 consists of 15 residues. The CDR3 loop is CASSLGAGGTDTQYF. In nucleotides, the CDR3 is TGTGCCAGCAGCTTAGGCGCGGGGGGCACAGATACGCAGTATTTT. The whole variable domain, remainder taken from reference TRBV9 and TRBJ2-3, is DSGVTQTPKHLITATGQRVTLRCSPRSGDLSVYWYQQSLDQGLQFLIQYYNGEERAKGNILERFSAQQFPDLHSELNLSSLELGDSALYFCASSLGAGGTDTQYFGPGTRLTVL.

The chain recombines TRBV9 with TRBJ2-2; 12 bases agree with TRBD2. V lost 0 bases and J lost 6; bases outside the gene matches: 6. The germline V gene has CDR1 SGDLS and CDR2 YYNGEE. The CDR3 is 17 residues long. This chain's CDR3 is CASSVDPSGGAAGELFF. The CDR3 DNA reads as TGTGCCAGCAGCGTAGATCCTAGCGGGGGGGCTGCCGGGGAGCTGTTTTTT. The full variable domain, with the rest looked up from reference TRBV9 and TRBJ2-2, is DSGVTQTPKHLITATGQRVTLRCSPRSGDLSVYWYQQSLDQGLQFLIQYYNGEERAKGNILERFSAQQFPDLHSELNLSSLELGDSALYFCASSVDPSGGAAGELFFGEGSRLTVL.

The gene calls are TRBV2 and TRBJ1-2; weak D call: TRBD1 (6 bases). Per germline, CDR1 SNHLY and CDR2 FYNNEI. Trimming removed 6 bases from V and 0 bases from J, with 11 bases in between. This CDR3 is 14 amino acids long. The CDR3 coding sequence is TGTGCCAGCAGCGGGACACATACTAACTATGGCTACACCTTC. Its translation is CASSGTHTNYGYTF.

The CDR3 region has the DNA TGTGCCTGGAGTTCCCTAGGGACAGGGAATGAAAAACTGTTTTTT. Its translation: CAWSSLGTGNEKLFF. V and J are TRBV30 and TRBJ1-4; 9 positions match TRBD1. The J segment lost 5 bases and the V segment lost 2 bases, leaving 6 bases of the junction unmatched. Germline lookup yields CDR1 GTSNPN and CDR2 SVGIG (reference sequence). The CDR3 sequence is 15 residues long.

The genes are TRBV4-2 and TRBJ2-7, with a tentative D call TRBD2 (6 bases). The germline V gene encodes CDR1 LGHNA and CDR2 YNFKEQ. The CDR3 has 14 residues. Trimming shortened V by 6 bases and J by 6 bases, and 18 bases separated the two germline ends. The CDR3 DNA follows: TGTGCCAGCAGTCCCGGGACTCAAGGGCTCGAGCAGTACTTC. This sequence encodes CASSPGTQGLEQYF.